Below are 9 T cell receptor beta chains sequenced from a single sample in a study of cytomegalovirus exposure and HLA in healthy donors. Use of 60 Vbeta and 13 Jbeta primers characterized the PCR. Here immunoSEQ multiplex PCR was the method, and the copy in TCRdb shows in-frame clones only, minus some. This table holds about 120,000 clones, roughly 77% found once. Sample: PBMCs. The receptors were sampled from a man aged 35 to 55 in good health and CMV-seronegative.

This sequence joins TRBV9 and TRBJ1-1; 7 bases line up with TRBD1. The CDR3 loop spans 15 amino acids. J gave up 1 base and V 4 bases, and 7 bases lay outside the gene matches. The germline gives CDR1 SGDLS, CDR2 YYNGEE. CDR3 amino acids: CASSPRQGRNTEAFF. The CDR3, as DNA: TGTGCCAGCAGCCCCCGACAGGGAAGGAACACTGAAGCTTTCTTT. Using reference TRBV9 and TRBJ1-1 for the parts outside the CDR3, the full variable domain is DSGVTQTPKHLITATGQRVTLRCSPRSGDLSVYWYQQSLDQGLQFLIQYYNGEERAKGNILERFSAQQFPDLHSELNLSSLELGDSALYFCASSPRQGRNTEAFFGQGTRLTVV.

The rearrangement uses TRBV7-2 and TRBJ2-1, with 9 bases aligning to TRBD2. Germline lookup yields CDR1 SGHTA and CDR2 FQGNSA. The CDR3 is 16 residues long. Unmatched junction bases numbered 10, after V lost 6 bases and J lost 4 bases. Here the CDR3 DNA reads TGTGCCAGCAGGGGGGCCGGGACTAGCCGTTACAATGAGCAGTTCTTC. Its translation: CASRGAGTSRYNEQFF.

The V gene is TRBV5-4, the J gene TRBJ1-3, with D tentatively TRBD1 (6 bases). CDR3 size: 13 residues. The germline gives CDR1 SGHNT, CDR2 YYREEE (reference sequence). With 7 bases removed from V and 6 bases from J, the gap between germline ends came to 14 bases. This CDR3 is CASHLQGVNTIYF. The DNA for the CDR3 is TGTGCCAGCCACTTACAGGGTGTAAACACCATATATTTT.

The chain combines TRBV6-5 with TRBJ2-5; tentatively, D is TRBD2 (7 bases). Germline loops: CDR1 MNHEY, CDR2 SVGAGI. The CDR3 extends over 13 amino acids. V gave up 5 bases and J gave up 9 bases, with 16 bases separating them. CDR3 loop: CASSELGGASQYF. CDR3 DNA sequence: TGTGCCAGCAGTGAATTAGGGGGGGCCTCCCAGTACTTC.

The chain has TRBV7-2 and TRBJ2-7; TRBD2 matches at 8 bases. V was clipped by 5 bases and J by 1 base; unmatched bases: 4. This CDR3 contains 14 residues. Germline CDR1 is SGHTA and CDR2 is FQGNSA. This CDR3 is CASSPSGGSYEQYF. Written as DNA, the CDR3 is TGTGCCAGCAGCCCGTCGGGAGGGTCCTACGAGCAGTACTTC.

The chain has TRBV5-4 and TRBJ2-3; 10 bases are a match to TRBD1. Germline-derived CDR1 and CDR2 are SGHNT and YYREEE (reference sequence). V lost 0 bases, J lost 5 bases, and 6 bases stayed unmatched. This CDR3 comprises 16 residues. The CDR3 here is CASSLAGTGAKDTQYF. The CDR3, as DNA: TGTGCCAGCAGCTTGGCAGGGACAGGGGCTAAAGATACGCAGTATTTT.

This clone was detected only a few times. This chain connects TRBV9 to TRBJ1-1; D might be TRBD1 (6 bases). In germline, CDR1 is SGDLS, CDR2 YYNGEE. The CDR3 totals 14 residues. Trimming left V 4 bases short and J 6 bases short, with 16 bases between. In nucleotides, the CDR3 is TGTGCCAGCAGCCCCCAACAGGGTTTAGCTGAAGCTTTCTTT. Translated, it gives CASSPQQGLAEAFF.

The chain links TRBV18 to TRBJ2-3; TRBD2 agrees at 9 bases. The V and J ends lost 6 bases and 3 bases, in that order; junction bases with no gene match: 7. This CDR3 comprises 15 residues. Germline V gene lookup returns CDR1 KGHSH and CDR2 LQKENI. CDR3 amino acids: CASSRGLALTDTQYF. The CDR3 nucleotides read TGTGCCAGCTCGCGGGGACTAGCTCTGACAGATACGCAGTATTTT.

The rearrangement links TRBV18 to TRBJ1-5; TRBD1 is a possible D gene (6 bases). Looked up from germline, CDR1 is KGHSH and CDR2 is LQKENI. CDR3 length: 16 residues. The V and J ends lost 0 bases and 5 bases respectively, with 14 bases between them. The CDR3 region has the DNA TGTGCCAGCTCACCACCCGCCAGGGGAGCGGATCAGCCCCAGCATTTT. Its translation is CASSPPARGADQPQHF.